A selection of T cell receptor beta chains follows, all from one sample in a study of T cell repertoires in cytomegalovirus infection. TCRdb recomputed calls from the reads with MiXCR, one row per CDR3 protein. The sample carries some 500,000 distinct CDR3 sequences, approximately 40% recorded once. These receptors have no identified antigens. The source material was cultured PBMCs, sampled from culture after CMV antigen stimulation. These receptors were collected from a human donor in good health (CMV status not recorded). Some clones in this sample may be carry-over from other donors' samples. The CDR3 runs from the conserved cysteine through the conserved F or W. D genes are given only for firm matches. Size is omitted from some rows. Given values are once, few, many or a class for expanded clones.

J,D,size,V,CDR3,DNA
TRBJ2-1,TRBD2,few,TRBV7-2,CASSPTAGGPDEQFF,TGTGCCAGCAGCCCCACAGCGGGAGGGCCTGATGAGCAGTTCTTC
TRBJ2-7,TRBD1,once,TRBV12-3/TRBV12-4,CASRRGQGIIHEQYF,TGTGCCAGCAGGCGGGGACAGGGCATTATCCACGAGCAGTACTTC
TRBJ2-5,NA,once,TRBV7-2,CVSSPHQETQYF,TGTGTCAGCAGCCCCCATCAAGAGACCCAGTACTTC
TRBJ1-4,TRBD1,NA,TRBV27,CASSTRGRANEKLFF,TGTGCCAGCAGTACTAGGGGGCGGGCTAATGAAAAACTGTTTTTT
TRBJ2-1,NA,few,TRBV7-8,CASSPGGVETVNEQFF,TGTGCCAGCAGCCCAGGAGGCGTGGAAACTGTCAATGAGCAGTTCTTC
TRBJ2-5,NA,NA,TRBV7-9,CASSFGGLGTQYF,TGTGCCAGCAGCTTTGGCGGTCTAGGGACCCAGTACTTC
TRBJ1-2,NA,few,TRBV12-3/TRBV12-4,CASSRHRGSVGIRNYGYTF,TGTGCCAGCAGTCGCCACCGGGGGAGCGTCGGCATAAGAAACTATGGCTACACCTTC
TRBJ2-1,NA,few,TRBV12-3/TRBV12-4,CASTPEVGEQFF,TGTGCCAGCACCCCTGAAGTGGGTGAGCAGTTCTTC
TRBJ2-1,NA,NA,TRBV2,CASSEVGNTYNEQFF,TGTGCCAGCAGTGAAGTAGGAAATACCTACAATGAGCAGTTCTTC
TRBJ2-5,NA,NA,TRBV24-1,CATSGSGVGETQYF,TGTGCCACCAGTGGTTCCGGGGTAGGAGAGACCCAGTACTTC
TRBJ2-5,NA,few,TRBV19,CASSTSGPAGPQETQYF,TGTGCCAGTAGTACTTCCGGCCCGGCGGGGCCCCAAGAGACCCAGTACTTC
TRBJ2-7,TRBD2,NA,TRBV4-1,CASSQDRSGGNYEQYF,TGTGCCAGCAGCCAAGATAGAAGCGGGGGAAACTACGAGCAGTACTTC
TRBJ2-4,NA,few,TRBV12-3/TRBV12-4,CASSPRTQTNIQYF,TGTGCCAGCAGCCCTCGGACTCAAACAAACATTCAGTACTTC
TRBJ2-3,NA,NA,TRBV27,CASSWGASTDTQYF,TGTGCCAGCAGTTGGGGGGCTAGCACAGATACGCAGTATTTT
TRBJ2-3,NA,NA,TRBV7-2,CASSLRAGFTDTQYF,TGTGCCAGCAGCTTACGCGCGGGGTTCACAGATACGCAGTATTTT
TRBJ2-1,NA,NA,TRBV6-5,CASSYSMEQRLPYNEQFF,TGTGCCAGCAGTTACTCGATGGAACAGCGTCTGCCCTACAATGAGCAGTTCTTC
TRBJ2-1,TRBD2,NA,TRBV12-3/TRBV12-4,CASSPASGRRNEQFF,TGTGCCAGCAGTCCCGCTAGCGGGAGGCGCAATGAGCAGTTCTTC
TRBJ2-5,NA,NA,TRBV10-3,CAIHSGDLQETQYF,TGTGCCATCCATTCCGGCGACCTCCAAGAGACCCAGTACTTC
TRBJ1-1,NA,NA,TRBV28,CASSLSVSRGPEAFF,TGTGCCAGCAGTTTATCTGTCAGCCGAGGCCCTGAAGCTTTCTTT
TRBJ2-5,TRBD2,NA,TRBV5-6,CASSARLAGGFQETQYF,TGTGCCAGCAGCGCTAGACTAGCGGGGGGGTTCCAAGAGACCCAGTACTTC
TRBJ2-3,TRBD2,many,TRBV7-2,CASSPPGLAGGADTQYF,TGTGCCAGCAGCCCGCCGGGACTAGCGGGGGGTGCAGATACGCAGTATTTT
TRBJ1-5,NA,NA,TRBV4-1,CASSQGLGAQPQHF,TGCGCCAGCAGCCAAGGTCTAGGGGCTCAGCCCCAGCATTTT
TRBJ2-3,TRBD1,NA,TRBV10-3,CAIRTGTGITDTQYF,TGTGCCATCAGGACCGGGACAGGGATCACAGATACGCAGTATTTT
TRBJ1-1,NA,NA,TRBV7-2,CASSLVFQGWRNTEAFF,TGTGCCAGCAGCTTAGTGTTTCAGGGATGGAGGAACACTGAAGCTTTCTTT
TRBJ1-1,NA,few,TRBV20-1,CSAKTGPNTEAFF,TGCAGTGCAAAAACCGGTCCGAACACTGAAGCTTTCTTT
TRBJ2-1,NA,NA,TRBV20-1,CSAARVRGIGEQFF,TGCAGTGCCGCTAGGGTCCGGGGGATCGGTGAGCAGTTCTTC
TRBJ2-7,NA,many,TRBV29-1,CSVVDGQNSKEQYF,TGCAGCGTTGTAGATGGACAGAACTCTAAAGAGCAGTACTTC
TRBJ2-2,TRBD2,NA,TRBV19,CASSIAGGNTGELFF,TGTGCCAGTAGTATAGCGGGGGGAAACACCGGGGAGCTGTTTTTT
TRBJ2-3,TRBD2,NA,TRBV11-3,CASSASGGLDTQYF,TGTGCCAGCAGCGCAAGCGGGGGGTTGGATACGCAGTATTTT
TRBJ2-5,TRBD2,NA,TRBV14,CASSQKRGLGLGETQYF,TGTGCCAGCAGCCAAAAGAGGGGACTAGGCCTCGGAGAGACCCAGTACTTC
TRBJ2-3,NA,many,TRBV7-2,CASSFLALAQYF,TGTGCCAGCAGCTTTCTCGCCTTGGCGCAGTATTTT
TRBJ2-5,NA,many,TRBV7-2,CASTLRRAGETQYF,TGTGCCAGCACTCTCAGGAGGGCCGGAGAGACCCAGTACTTC
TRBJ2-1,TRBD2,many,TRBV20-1,CSAKGLAGIQEQFF,TGCAGTGCGAAGGGACTAGCGGGGATACAGGAGCAGTTCTTC
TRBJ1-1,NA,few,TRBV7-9,CASSLATWTARPEAFF,TGTGCCAGCAGCTTAGCAACATGGACAGCTCGACCTGAAGCTTTCTTT
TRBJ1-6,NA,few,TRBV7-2,CASRATGFNSPLHF,TGTGCCAGCAGGGCAACAGGGTTCAATTCACCCCTCCACTTT
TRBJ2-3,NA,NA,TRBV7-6,CASSLRAADTQYF,TGTGCCAGCAGCCTCCGGGCTGCAGATACGCAGTATTTT
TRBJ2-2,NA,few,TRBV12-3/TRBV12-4,CASSLILTGELFF,TGTGCCAGCAGTCTAATACTCACCGGGGAGCTGTTTTTT
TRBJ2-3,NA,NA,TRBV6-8,CASGSGAYGRADTQYF,TGTGCCAGCGGTTCGGGGGCGTACGGACGCGCAGATACGCAGTATTTT
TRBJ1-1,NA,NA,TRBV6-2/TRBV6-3,CASRLQGSVEAFF,TGTGCCAGCAGGCTGCAGGGGTCGGTAGAAGCTTTCTTT
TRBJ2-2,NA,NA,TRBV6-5,CASSYGIGQAGELFF,TGTGCCAGCAGTTACGGGATAGGGCAGGCCGGGGAGCTGTTTTTT
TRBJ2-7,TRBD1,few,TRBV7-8,CASSLEAGTGPYEQYF,TGTGCCAGCAGCTTGGAGGCCGGGACAGGACCCTACGAGCAGTACTTC
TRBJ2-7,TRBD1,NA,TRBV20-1,CSASRTGIPYYEQYF,TGCAGTGCTTCCCGGACAGGGATTCCCTACTACGAGCAGTACTTC
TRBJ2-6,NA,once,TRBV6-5,CASRGGSGANVLTF,TGTGCCAGCAGAGGGGGGTCTGGGGCCAACGTCCTGACTTTC
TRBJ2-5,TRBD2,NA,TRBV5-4,CASSRTSSPQETQYF,TGTGCCAGCAGCAGGACTAGCAGTCCCCAAGAGACCCAGTACTTC